This entry is about one TCR beta chain. The source of the sample is a study of T cells in Graves' hyperthyroidism and ophthalmopathy. The investigators amplified TCR beta CDR3 regions from RNA transcripts. RT-PCR in the first round (using the HTBI primer set) targeted the TCR CDR3. TCRdb ran MiXCR on the multiplex PCR reads and lists one entry per CDR3 protein. Counted here are some 800,000 distinct CDR3 sequences, 38% occurring once; the ten biggest clones make up about 9%. V was pared by 1 base and J by 7 bases, with 7 bases of the junction left unmatched. The CDR3 has 16 residues. CDR1 SGHDN and CDR2 FVKESK come from the germline V gene.

Sequencing was performed on blood. The genes are TRBV14 and TRBJ1-5; 10 nucleotides align to TRBD1. The TCR comes from a man between 18 and 35 years old with Graves' hyperthyroidism. CDR3: CASSQGGQGPQQPQHF. The CDR3 DNA sequence: TGTGCCAGCAGCCAAGGGGGACAGGGGCCCCAACAGCCCCAGCATTTT.